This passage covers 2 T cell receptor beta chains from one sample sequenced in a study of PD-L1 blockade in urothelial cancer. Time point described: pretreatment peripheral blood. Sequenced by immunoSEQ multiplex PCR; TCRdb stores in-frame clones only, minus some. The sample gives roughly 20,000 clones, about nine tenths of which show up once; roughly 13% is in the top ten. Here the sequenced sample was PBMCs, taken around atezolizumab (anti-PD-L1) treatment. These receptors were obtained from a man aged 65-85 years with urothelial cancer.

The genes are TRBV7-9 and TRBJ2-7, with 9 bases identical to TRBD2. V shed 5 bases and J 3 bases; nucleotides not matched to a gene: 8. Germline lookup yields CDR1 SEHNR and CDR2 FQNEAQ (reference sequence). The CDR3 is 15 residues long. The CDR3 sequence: CASSPSVAGVYEQYF. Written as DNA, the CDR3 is TGTGCCAGCAGCCCTTCCGTAGCGGGGGTCTACGAGCAGTACTTC. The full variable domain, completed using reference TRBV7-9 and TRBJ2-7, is DTGVSQNPRHKITKRGQNVTFRCDPISEHNRLYWYRQTLGQGPEFLTYFQNEAQLEKSRLLSDRFSAERPKGSFSTLEIQRTEQGDSAMYLCASSPSVAGVYEQYFGPGTRLTVT.

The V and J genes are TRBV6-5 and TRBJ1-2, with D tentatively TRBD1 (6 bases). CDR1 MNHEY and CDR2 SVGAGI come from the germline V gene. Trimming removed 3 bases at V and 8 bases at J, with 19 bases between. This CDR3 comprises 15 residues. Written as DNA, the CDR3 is TGTGCCAGCAGTTATGGATGGGAGGGGGTTTCGGGCTACACCTTC. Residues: CASSYGWEGVSGYTF.